This T cell receptor beta chain was retrieved from a study of blood T cell repertoires in COVID-19. Study details: Collection of acute and convalescent COVID-19 samples took place in the United States, Italy and Spain. Sources were T cells, B-cell-depleted T cells, or PBMCs; the material itself was cDNA or gDNA.

The assay was immunoSEQ multiplex PCR, and TCRdb's table has in-frame clones only and misses some. The sample carries more than 80,000 clones, around 87% recorded once. The V segment lost 6 bases and the J segment 6 bases; nucleotides outside the gene matches: 3. This CDR3 has 13 residues. The receptor comes from a man aged 35 to 55 with acute or convalescent COVID-19. J is TRBJ2-1 and V is TRBV12-3 or TRBV12-4, with 9 bases matching TRBD1. The sequencing input was peripheral blood. The CDR3 DNA follows: TGTGCCAGCAGACAGGGGGCCGGCAATGAGCAGTTCTTC. It translates to CASRQGAGNEQFF.